These T cell receptor beta chains were read from a single sample in a study of cytomegalovirus exposure and HLA in healthy donors. Repertoires were generated with immunoSEQ multiplex PCR, while TCRdb's copy carries only in-frame clones and drops some. In the table there are approximately 85,000 clones, about 80% of which are singletons. Sequencing used PBMCs. These receptors were collected from a woman aged 45-60 years in good health and CMV-seropositive. Both conserved end residues are part of each CDR3. A D gene is named only where the DNA matches it firmly. Size is stated for part of the rows, as once, few or many counts, or as a class when the clone is expanded.

length: 16; size: NA; D: TRBD1; V: TRBV13; J: TRBJ2-3; CDR3: CASSLKTGVITDTQYF; DNA: TGTGCCAGCAGCTTAAAAACAGGGGTCATCACAGATACGCAGTATTTT
length: 13; size: NA; D: NA; V: TRBV19; J: TRBJ1-1; CDR3: CASSTGTVSEAFF; DNA: TGTGCCAGTAGTACGGGAACAGTTTCCGAAGCTTTCTTT
length: 16; size: NA; D: TRBD2; V: TRBV5-1; J: TRBJ2-5; CDR3: CASSWRTSGSQETQYF; DNA: TGCGCCAGCAGCTGGAGGACTAGCGGGAGCCAAGAGACCCAGTACTTC
length: 16; size: NA; D: TRBD2; V: TRBV11-1; J: TRBJ2-2; CDR3: CASSSRSGVNTGELFF; DNA: TGTGCCAGCAGCTCCCGTAGCGGGGTGAACACCGGGGAGCTGTTTTTT
length: 13; size: NA; D: TRBD1; V: TRBV18; J: TRBJ1-1; CDR3: CASSYRGPNEAFF; DNA: TGTGCCAGCTCCTACAGGGGCCCCAATGAAGCTTTCTTT
length: 15; size: NA; D: TRBD1; V: TRBV9; J: TRBJ2-1; CDR3: CASSNRDRVYNEQFF; DNA: TGTGCCAGCAGCAACCGGGACAGGGTCTACAATGAGCAGTTCTTC
length: 19; size: NA; D: TRBD1; V: TRBV7-9; J: TRBJ1-2; CDR3: CASSPRLPPGTGGNYGYTF; DNA: TGTGCCAGCAGCCCCCGGCTACCTCCGGGGACAGGGGGTAACTATGGCTACACCTTC
length: 14; size: NA; D: TRBD2; V: TRBV5-1; J: TRBJ2-3; CDR3: CASSRTSGRDTQYF; DNA: TGCGCCAGCAGCAGGACTAGCGGGAGGGATACGCAGTATTTT
length: 15; size: NA; D: NA; V: TRBV10-3; J: TRBJ2-2; CDR3: CAISDNKGVTGELFF; DNA: TGTGCCATCAGTGATAATAAGGGAGTCACCGGGGAGCTGTTTTTT
length: 15; size: NA; D: NA; V: TRBV18; J: TRBJ1-2; CDR3: CASSPPVESGCGYTF; DNA: TGTGCCAGCTCACCTCCCGTCGAATCTGGCTGTGGCTACACCTTC
length: 12; size: NA; D: NA; V: TRBV9; J: TRBJ1-6; CDR3: CASSVSPPPLHF; DNA: TGTGCCAGCAGCGTAAGCCCCCCGCCCCTCCACTTT
length: 14; size: few; D: TRBD2; V: TRBV30; J: TRBJ2-2; CDR3: CAGIAGANTGELFF; DNA: TGTGCCGGTATAGCGGGGGCGAACACCGGGGAGCTGTTTTTT
length: 12; size: NA; D: NA; V: TRBV29-1; J: TRBJ1-2; CDR3: CSSREGTYGYTF; DNA: TGCAGTTCCCGGGAGGGCACTTATGGCTACACCTTC
length: 15; size: NA; D: TRBD2; V: TRBV6-5; J: TRBJ2-1; CDR3: CASSYYPLLAAEQFF; DNA: TGTGCCAGCAGTTACTATCCTCTCCTAGCGGCTGAGCAGTTCTTC
length: 13; size: NA; D: NA; V: TRBV29-1; J: TRBJ2-7; CDR3: CSVVATGTYEQYF; DNA: TGCAGCGTTGTGGCCACAGGGACCTACGAGCAGTACTTC
length: 14; size: few; D: NA; V: TRBV7-2; J: TRBJ1-1; CDR3: CASSLFTGNTEAFF; DNA: TGTGCCAGCAGCTTATTTACAGGGAACACTGAAGCTTTCTTT
length: 15; size: once; D: NA; V: TRBV6-1; J: TRBJ2-7; CDR3: CASSVTPGDPREQYF; DNA: TGTGCCAGCAGTGTGACCCCAGGCGACCCACGCGAGCAGTACTTC
length: 15; size: few; D: NA; V: TRBV19; J: TRBJ1-5; CDR3: CASSRTEYSNQPQHF; DNA: TGTGCCAGTAGCCGGACAGAGTATAGCAATCAGCCCCAGCATTTT
length: 14; size: NA; D: NA; V: TRBV6-5; J: TRBJ2-3; CDR3: CASSRRGGTDTQYF; DNA: TGTGCCAGCAGTCGGCGGGGAGGCACAGATACGCAGTATTTT